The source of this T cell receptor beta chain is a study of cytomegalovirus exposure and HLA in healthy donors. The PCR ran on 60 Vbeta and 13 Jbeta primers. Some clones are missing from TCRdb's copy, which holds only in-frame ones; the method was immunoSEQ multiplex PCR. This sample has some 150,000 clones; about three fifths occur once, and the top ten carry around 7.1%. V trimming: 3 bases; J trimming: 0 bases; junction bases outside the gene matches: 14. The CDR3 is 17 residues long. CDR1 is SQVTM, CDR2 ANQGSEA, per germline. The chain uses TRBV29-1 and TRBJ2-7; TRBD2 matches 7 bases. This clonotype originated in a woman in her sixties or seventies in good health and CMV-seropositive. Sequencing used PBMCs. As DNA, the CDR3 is TGCAGCGTTGAGGTCCTTTCGGGGCGGGAGAGCTCCTACGAGCAGTACTTC. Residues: CSVEVLSGRESSYEQYF.